This TCR beta chain derives from a study of T-cell reconstitution after alpha-beta-depleted transplantation in children listed by TCRdb under 2016. At the level of the whole study: T-cell immune reconstitution after TCRalphabeta/CD19-depleted allogeneic hematopoietic cell transplantation in children was quantitatively tracked in the study by means of TCR repertoire profiling.

The library was obtained by PCR. TCRdb shows the sequencer as Illumina HiSeq 2500. TCR library preparation used molecular barcoding, with unique molecular identifiers applied to normalize quantification of the TCRbeta repertoire. TCRdb reanalyzed the raw reads on its own, using fastp at Q25 for trimming and MiXCR for clone calling, and kept in-frame beta chains. Each entry merges the rows of one CDR3 protein and shows their most common DNA and genes. In all, the sample holds around 300,000 distinct CDR3 sequences, and about 9.9% of those were seen once. The ten most abundant clones make up less than 25% of the sample. What the authors observed across the whole study: The frequencies of hyperexpanded clones fell over the following months, and after one year, T-cell counts and TCRbeta diversity were mostly attributed to newly produced T cells. The apparently early alphabetaT-cell count recovery about two months after transplant was reportedly dependent on only several hundred rapidly expanded clones derived from non-depleted graft cells. In some patients, the high TCRbeta diversity seen at day 60 was put down to recipient T cells and intrathymic progenitors that had survived conditioning.

The V and J ends are trimmed by 2 bases and 11 bases, leaving 12 bases between them. The CDR3 runs 11 amino acids, cysteine and phenylalanine included. The read is trimmed to its CDR3 DNA, 33 bases read in frame from base 1. In the germline V gene, CDR1 corresponds to SQVTM and CDR2 to ANQGSEA. The treatment or condition label of this sample denotes: allogeneic hematopoietic cell transplantation with graft depleted of TCRalphabeta T cells and CD19 B cells. Transplant recipients were children who received TCRalphabeta/CD19-depleted allogeneic hematopoietic cell grafts. This clonotype came up many times. It has no known antigen specificity. The sample holds no much larger clone one base away, and base qualities are not on file.

The V gene is TRBV29-1 and the J gene is TRBJ1-1, with the D gene uncertain. The sample was peripheral blood, taken 180 days after TCRalphabeta/CD19-depleted stem cell transplant. This clonotype was obtained from a male patient aged 2-15 years who had a stem cell transplant for chronic granulomatous disease, so the T cells may come from the graft donor. This receptor has the CDR3 CSVEFWEGAFF. The nucleotides are TGCAGCGTTGAATTCTGGGAAGGGGCTTTCTTT.